The clone carrying this T cell receptor (beta chain) was counted many times. Its antigen is currently unknown. The source of the sample is a study of human T cells and chemical hapten exposure. Study summary: Across the whole study, which lasted around six months, patients were given diphenylcyclopropenone on the scalp once a week. Epicutaneous patch tests delivered 0.01% DPC to the upper back, with evaluation at 6 days. General observations from the study: No change in TCRs above 1 in 1000 frequency was produced by DPC sensitization.

MiXCR, run by TCRdb on the RACE reads, gives a single entry per CDR3 protein. The repertoire holds about 300,000 distinct CDR3 sequences, with approximately 5.8% as singletons. Regarding time point: pre-sensitization, week 0. Treatment meaning: therapeutic diphenylcyclopropenone sensitization with weekly scalp DPC. Donation of samples came from alopecia patients who were 18 to 70 years old and suitable for DPC. This clonotype originated in a woman between 18 and 29 years old with alopecia areata. Some clones in this sample may be carry-over from other donors' samples. The material was whole blood, obtained in connection with sensitization to the hapten diphenylcyclopropenone (DPC).

The CDR3 loop is CSAGLAETDTQYF. CDR3 bases: TGCAGCGCGGGACTTGCTGAAACAGATACGCAGTATTTT. V gene TRBV29-1 combines with J gene TRBJ2-3, with D perhaps TRBD2 (6 bases). CDR3 length: 13 residues. From germline, CDR1 is SQVTM and CDR2 ANQGSEA. Deletions cut 7 bases from V and 3 bases from J, with 14 bases between.